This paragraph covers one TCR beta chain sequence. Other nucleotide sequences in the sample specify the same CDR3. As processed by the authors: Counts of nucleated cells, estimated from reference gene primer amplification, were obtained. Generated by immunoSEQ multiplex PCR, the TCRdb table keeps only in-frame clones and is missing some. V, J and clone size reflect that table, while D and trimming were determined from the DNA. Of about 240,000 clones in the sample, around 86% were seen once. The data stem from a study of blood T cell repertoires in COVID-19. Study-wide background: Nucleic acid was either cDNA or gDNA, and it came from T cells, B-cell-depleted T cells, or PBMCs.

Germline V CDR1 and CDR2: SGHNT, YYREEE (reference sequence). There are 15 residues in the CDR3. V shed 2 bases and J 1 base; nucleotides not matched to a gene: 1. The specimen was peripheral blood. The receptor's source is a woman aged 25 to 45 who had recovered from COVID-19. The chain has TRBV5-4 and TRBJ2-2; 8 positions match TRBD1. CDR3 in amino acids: CASSLGTGNTGELFF. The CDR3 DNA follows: TGTGCCAGCAGCTTAGGGACAGGGAACACCGGGGAGCTGTTTTTT.